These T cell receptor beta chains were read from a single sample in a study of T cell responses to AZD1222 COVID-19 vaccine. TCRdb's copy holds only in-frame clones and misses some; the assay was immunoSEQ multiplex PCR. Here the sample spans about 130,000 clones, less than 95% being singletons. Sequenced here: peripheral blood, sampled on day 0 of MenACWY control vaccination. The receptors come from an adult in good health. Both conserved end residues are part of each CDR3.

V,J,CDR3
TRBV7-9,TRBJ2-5,CASSSTTTTPQETQYF
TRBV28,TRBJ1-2,CASSLKGVQGRKDYGYTF
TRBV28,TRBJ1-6,CASSGIINSPLHF
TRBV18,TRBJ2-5,CASSPGQTIKETQYF
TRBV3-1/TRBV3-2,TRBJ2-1,CASSLRTSGTKNEQFF
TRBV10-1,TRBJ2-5,CASSAGLAGVQETQYF
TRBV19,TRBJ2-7,CASSNPLAGVHEQYF
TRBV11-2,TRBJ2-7,CASSRDYEQYF
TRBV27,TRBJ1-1,CASSAIALGNTEAFF
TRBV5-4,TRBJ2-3,CASSPLKGLAGPTQYF
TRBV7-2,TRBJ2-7,CASSQQISGVRHEQYF
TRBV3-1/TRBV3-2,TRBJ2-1,CASSGRLGRSQDEQFF
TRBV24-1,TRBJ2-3,CATSDPAGGPIDTQYF
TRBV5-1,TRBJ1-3,CASSLGPQGSGNTIYF
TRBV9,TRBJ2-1,CASSDESGGNEQFF
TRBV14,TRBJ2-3,CASSQVYNTDTQYF
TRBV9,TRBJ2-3,CASSVGSSPYLTDTQYF
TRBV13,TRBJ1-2,CASSLGRAGGDYGYTF
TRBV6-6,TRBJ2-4,CASSLTRWGGGANIQYF
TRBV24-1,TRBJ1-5,CATSDYNQPQHF
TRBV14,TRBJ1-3,CASSKITGTALTGNTIYF
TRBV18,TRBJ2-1,CASSGRDRASAEQFF
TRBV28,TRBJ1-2,CASSQGYYGYTF
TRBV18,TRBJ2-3,CASSPDITDTQYF
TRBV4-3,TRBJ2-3,CASSQEPGRTPTDTQYF
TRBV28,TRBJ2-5,CAGSRVMEETQYF
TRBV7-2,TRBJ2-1,CASSLGLAGAEQFF
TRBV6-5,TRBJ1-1,CASSYSGANTEAFF
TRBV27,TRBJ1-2,CASGLRDGYTF
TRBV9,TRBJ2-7,CASSATPGTGGQQYF
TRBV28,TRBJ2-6,CASSLVERTAPSGANVLTF
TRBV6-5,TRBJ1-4,CASSYHTPYNGKLFF
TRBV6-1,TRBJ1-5,CASSEEQGKGSNQPQHF
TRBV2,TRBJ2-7,CASSEARQGSYEQYF
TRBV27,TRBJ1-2,CASSLVGGYYGYTF
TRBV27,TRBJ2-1,CASSLRSGRAYNEQFF
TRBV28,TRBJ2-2,CASSTLSTGELFF
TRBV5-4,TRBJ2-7,CASSLAASGPYEQYF
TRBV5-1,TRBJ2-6,CASTPSASGANVLTF
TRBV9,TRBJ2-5,CASSRPHAGTFQETQYF
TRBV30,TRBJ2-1,CAWTGQVYNEQFF
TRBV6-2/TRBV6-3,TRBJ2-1,CASSYRGLAGPDEQFF
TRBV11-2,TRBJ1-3,CASSSVGYLDRDSGNTIYF
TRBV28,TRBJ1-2,CASNSPGPHGYTF
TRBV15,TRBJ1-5,CATSRDSWSARNQPQHF